This entry lists 17 T cell receptor beta chains sequenced from one sample in a study of cytomegalovirus exposure and HLA in healthy donors. Amplification used 60 Vbeta primers and 13 Jbeta primers. The assay was immunoSEQ multiplex PCR, and TCRdb's table has in-frame clones only and misses some. The profile covers some 98,000 clones, with approximately 76% appearing a single time and roughly 2% taken by the ten largest. Sequenced material: PBMCs. The origin of the receptors is a middle-aged man in good health and CMV-seronegative.

This chain connects TRBV11-2 to TRBJ2-7; possibly TRBD2 for D (6 bases). Trimming pared 4 bases from V and 3 bases from J, leaving 13 bases between. Germline V gives CDR1 SGHAT, CDR2 FQNNGV. The CDR3 has 14 residues. Here the CDR3 DNA reads TGTGCCAGCAGCTCCGACCCGGGAGTCTACGAGCAGTACTTC. Its translation is CASSSDPGVYEQYF. Together with reference TRBV11-2 and TRBJ2-7, the CDR3 gives the full variable domain: EAGVAQSPRYKIIEKRQSVAFWCNPISGHATLYWYQQILGQGPKLLIQFQNNGVVDDSQLPKDRFSAERLKGVDSTLKIQPAKLEDSAVYLCASSSDPGVYEQYFGPGTRLTVT.

The rearrangement joins TRBV29-1 to TRBJ2-7, with D uncertain. Deletions cut 1 base from V and 0 bases from J, with 10 bases between. The CDR3 contains 14 residues. Germline V gene sequence: CDR1 SQVTM, CDR2 ANQGSEA. The CDR3 reads CSVEGVTGSYEQYF. In DNA form, the CDR3 reads TGCAGCGTTGAAGGGGTGACTGGCTCCTACGAGCAGTACTTC.

The chain combines TRBV19 with TRBJ1-5; D gene uncertain. V lost 4 bases and J 6 bases, leaving 10 bases between the germline ends. This CDR3 spans 13 amino acids. CDR1 LNHDA and CDR2 SQIVND come from the germline V gene (reference sequence). The CDR3 sequence is CASSTQDTQPQHF. The CDR3 coding sequence is TGTGCCAGTAGTACCCAGGATACTCAGCCCCAGCATTTT.

The chain recombines TRBV5-1 with TRBJ1-5; 7 bases are a match to TRBD1. CDR3 length equals 14 residues. Looked up from germline, CDR1 is SGHRS and CDR2 is YFSETQ. V shed 4 bases, J shed 5 bases, and the junction held 6 bases outside the gene matches. The CDR3 protein is CASSPAQGDQPQHF. The CDR3 DNA reads TGCGCCAGCAGCCCGGCGCAGGGGGATCAGCCCCAGCATTTT. Together with reference TRBV5-1 and TRBJ1-5, the CDR3 gives the full variable domain: KAGVTQTPRYLIKTRGQQVTLSCSPISGHRSVSWYQQTPGQGLQFLFEYFSETQRNKGNFPGRFSGRQFSNSRSEMNVSTLELGDSALYLCASSPAQGDQPQHFGDGTRLSIL.

This sequence joins TRBV18 and TRBJ2-7, with 9 nucleotides matching TRBD2. The CDR3 runs 15 residues. V gave up 3 bases and J gave up 3 bases; unmatched junction bases: 6. CDR1 is KGHSH, CDR2 LQKENI, per germline. This CDR3 reads CASSPSSGIRYEQYF. CDR3 DNA sequence: TGTGCCAGCTCACCTTCTAGCGGGATTCGCTACGAGCAGTACTTC.

The genes are TRBV5-4 and TRBJ1-3; TRBD1 agrees at 8 bases. This CDR3 is 16 amino acids long. The V gene's germline CDR1 is SGHNT and CDR2 YYREEE (reference sequence). J gave up 2 bases and V 4 bases, and 8 bases lay outside the gene matches. CDR3 sequence (DNA): TGTGCCAGCAGCAATACAGGGACAGGCACTGGAAACACCATATATTTT. Residues: CASSNTGTGTGNTIYF.

This clone came up a few times. The chain uses TRBV9 and TRBJ2-7; the match to TRBD2 covers 7 bases. The junction had 9 bases not matched to a gene; V was cut back by 5 bases and J by 4 bases. Germline V lookup: CDR1 SGDLS, CDR2 YYNGEE. The CDR3 totals 14 residues. The CDR3 sequence: CASSSAGVSYEQYF. The DNA for the CDR3 is TGTGCCAGCAGTAGTGCGGGAGTTAGTTACGAGCAGTACTTC.

V is TRBV2 and J is TRBJ1-5; D gene unclear. The CDR3 consists of 12 residues. The V and J ends lost 7 bases and 6 bases respectively, with 10 bases between them. Germline CDR1 is SNHLY and CDR2 is FYNNEI. CDR3 DNA sequence: TGTGCCAGCAACTCCGGGTCTCAGCCCCAGCATTTT. This translates into CASNSGSQPQHF. The full variable domain, with the rest looked up from reference TRBV2 and TRBJ1-5, is EPEVTQTPSHQVTQMGQEVILRCVPISNHLYFYWYRQILGQKVEFLVSFYNNEISEKSEIFDDQFSVERPDGSNFTLKIRSTKLEDSAMYFCASNSGSQPQHFGDGTRLSIL.

The chain links TRBV9 to TRBJ2-7, with TRBD2 matching 10 bases. After removal of 0 bases from V and 2 bases from J, the junction contained 11 bases not matched to a gene. In germline, CDR1 is SGDLS, CDR2 YYNGEE. The CDR3 spans 18 residues. The CDR3 loop reads CASSVGPGGAGGPYEQYF. CDR3 sequence (DNA): TGTGCCAGCAGCGTAGGTCCAGGGGGAGCGGGGGGGCCCTACGAGCAGTACTTC. Full variable domain (outside the CDR3, taken from reference TRBV9 and TRBJ2-7): DSGVTQTPKHLITATGQRVTLRCSPRSGDLSVYWYQQSLDQGLQFLIQYYNGEERAKGNILERFSAQQFPDLHSELNLSSLELGDSALYFCASSVGPGGAGGPYEQYFGPGTRLTVT.

The chain is built from TRBV4-3 and TRBJ2-4; the D is unclear. The V end was cut by 2 bases, the J end by 7 bases, with 9 bases between. Germline lookup yields CDR1 LGHNA and CDR2 YSLEER. This CDR3 has 13 amino acids. The chain's CDR3 is CASSQSGSNIQYF. The CDR3 DNA follows: TGCGCCAGCAGCCAATCAGGAAGCAACATTCAGTACTTC.

This clone was observed a few times. The chain uses TRBV4-3 and TRBJ1-4; D is perhaps TRBD1 (5 bases). The germline V gene encodes CDR1 LGHNA and CDR2 YSLEER. There are 15 residues in the CDR3. V was clipped by 0 bases and J by 3 bases, with 8 bases between them. This CDR3 is CASSQDRGANEKLFF. The CDR3 DNA reads TGCGCCAGCAGCCAAGATCGGGGGGCTAATGAAAAACTGTTTTTT.

Points on this clone: Mismatch with germline at one junction end may stem from a read error. The genes are TRBV6-5 and TRBJ1-2, with 8 bases lining up with TRBD1. Germline V gene data show CDR1 as MNHEY and CDR2 as SVGAGI. The length of the CDR3 is 14 residues. The CDR3: CASSYGDRPYGFTF. The CDR3 nucleotides read TGTGCCAGCAGTTACGGGGACAGGCCTTATGGCTTCACCTTC.

The chain is built from TRBV7-3 and TRBJ2-1; 10 positions match TRBD2. The CDR3 sequence is 16 residues long. V shed 2 bases and J 7 bases; nucleotides not matched to a gene: 8. Per germline, CDR1 SGHTA and CDR2 FQGTGA. The CDR3 sequence: CASSLPQRGGTNEQFF. CDR3 nucleotide sequence: TGTGCCAGCAGCTTACCCCAGCGGGGGGGTACTAATGAGCAGTTCTTC.

This clone was seen once. The V gene is TRBV9, the J gene TRBJ2-5, with D possibly matching TRBD2 (5 bases). This CDR3 comprises 16 residues. V was shortened by 0 bases and J by 3 bases, with 15 bases between the two germline ends. Looked up from germline, CDR1 is SGDLS and CDR2 is YYNGEE. The CDR3: CASSVAMWEREETQYF. DNA of the CDR3: TGTGCCAGCAGCGTAGCCATGTGGGAGAGGGAAGAGACCCAGTACTTC.

The chain links TRBV28 to TRBJ2-6; D is uncertain. Trimming took 6 bases from V and 0 from J, leaving 6 bases between them. The CDR3 has 14 amino acids. CDR1 and CDR2 (germline): MDHEN, SYDVKM. CDR3 sequence (DNA): TGTGCCAGCAGAAAGAGCTCTGGGGCCAACGTCCTGACTTTC. It yields the protein CASRKSSGANVLTF.

This clone was counted between two and nine times. This chain joins TRBV18 and TRBJ1-1, with 7 nucleotides matching TRBD1. CDR1 and CDR2 from the germline V gene are KGHSH and LQKENI. Unmatched junction bases numbered 4, after V lost 5 bases and J lost 1 base. The CDR3 is 14 residues long. Here the CDR3 reads CASSVQGRNTEAFF. DNA of the CDR3: TGTGCCAGCTCAGTACAGGGGCGGAACACTGAAGCTTTCTTT.

The rearrangement joins TRBV9 to TRBJ2-7; a possible D gene is TRBD1 (5 bases). Between the trimmed V and J ends, which lost 2 bases and 1 base, there was a span of 13 bases. The CDR3 has 15 amino acids. Germline-derived CDR1 and CDR2 are SGDLS and YYNGEE. The CDR3 DNA follows: TGTGCCAGCAGCGTCACTGGCCAGGGTTCCTACGAGCAGTACTTC. Its translation: CASSVTGQGSYEQYF. The whole variable domain, remainder taken from reference TRBV9 and TRBJ2-7, is DSGVTQTPKHLITATGQRVTLRCSPRSGDLSVYWYQQSLDQGLQFLIQYYNGEERAKGNILERFSAQQFPDLHSELNLSSLELGDSALYFCASSVTGQGSYEQYFGPGTRLTVT.